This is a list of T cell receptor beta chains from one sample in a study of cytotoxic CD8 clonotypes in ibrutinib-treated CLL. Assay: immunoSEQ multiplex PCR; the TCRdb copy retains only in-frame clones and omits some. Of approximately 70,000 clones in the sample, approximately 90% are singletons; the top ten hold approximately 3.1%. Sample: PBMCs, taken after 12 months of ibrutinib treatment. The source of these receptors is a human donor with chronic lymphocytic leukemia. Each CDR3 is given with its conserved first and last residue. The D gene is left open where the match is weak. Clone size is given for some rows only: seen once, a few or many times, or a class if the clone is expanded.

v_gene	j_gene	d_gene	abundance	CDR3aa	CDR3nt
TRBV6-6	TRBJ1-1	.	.	CASSYSGRSGGETFF	TGTGCCAGCAGTTACTCTGGGAGGTCGGGGGGCGAAACTTTCTTT
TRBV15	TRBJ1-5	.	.	CATSRGGNSNQPQHF	TGTGCCACCAGCAGAGGGGGCAATAGCAATCAGCCCCAGCATTTT
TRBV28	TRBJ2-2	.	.	CASSSSGIRIGELFF	TGTGCCAGCAGTTCTTCAGGGATTCGAATCGGGGAGCTGTTTTTT
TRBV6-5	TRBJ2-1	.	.	CASSYTAGEQFF	TGTGCCAGCAGTTACACGGCTGGAGAGCAGTTCTTC
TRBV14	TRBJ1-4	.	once	CASSQVRWRKLFF	TGTGCCAGCAGCCAAGTCAGGTGGAGAAAACTGTTTTTT
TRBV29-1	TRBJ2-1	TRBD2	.	CSVEDRLAGHHSGAEQFF	TGCAGCGTTGAAGATCGACTAGCGGGGCACCACTCCGGAGCTGAGCAGTTCTTC
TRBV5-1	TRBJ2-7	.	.	CASSLGYEQYF	TGCGCCAGCAGCTTGGGGTACGAGCAGTACTTC
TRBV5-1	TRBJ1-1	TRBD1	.	CASSPGDSLNTEAFF	TGCGCCAGCAGCCCGGGGGACAGTTTAAACACTGAAGCTTTCTTT
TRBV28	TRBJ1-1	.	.	CASSFPSQRGTEAFF	TGTGCCAGCAGTTTTCCTAGCCAAAGGGGCACTGAAGCTTTCTTT
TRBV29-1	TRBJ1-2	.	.	CSVVGRADYGYTF	TGCAGCGTTGTTGGGAGGGCAGACTATGGCTACACCTTC
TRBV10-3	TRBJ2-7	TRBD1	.	CAIRGQEVTYEQYF	TGTGCCATCAGGGGACAGGAAGTTACCTACGAGCAGTACTTC
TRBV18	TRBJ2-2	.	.	CASSPLGSSSTGELFF	TGTGCCAGCTCACCACTAGGTTCATCTTCAACCGGGGAGCTGTTTTTT
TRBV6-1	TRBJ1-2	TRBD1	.	CASSEGTGKGGYTF	TGTGCCAGCAGTGAAGGGACAGGGAAGGGTGGCTACACCTTC